These 11 T cell receptor beta chains were all obtained from the same sample, sequenced in a study of technical replicates of blood from a handful of donors. Measured with immunoSEQ multiplex PCR; TCRdb has only the in-frame clones, and not every one. This table has about 56,000 clones, about 96% appearing once. The sample consisted of PBMCs. The receptors originated from a human donor in good health. Some clones in this sample may be carry-over from other donors' samples.

This clone was counted a single time. The V call is TRBV7-2, the J call TRBJ1-1; 12 bases are shared with TRBD1. CDR3 length: 17 residues. With V trimmed by 0 bases and J by 1 base, 3 bases remained unmatched. Germline values: CDR1 SGHTA, CDR2 FQGNSA. The CDR3 here is CASSLAGTGGGNTEAFF. The CDR3 bases are TGTGCCAGCAGCTTAGCGGGGACAGGGGGCGGGAACACTGAAGCTTTCTTT.

The chain recombines TRBV29-1 with TRBJ2-1; TRBD2 matches 14 bases. Germline trimming cut 6 bases from V and 0 bases from J; bases unmatched to any gene: 10. Per germline, CDR1 SQVTM and CDR2 ANQGSEA. The CDR3 spans 18 residues. The CDR3 DNA reads TGCAGCGTGCGACCGGGACTAGCGGGAGTCCCCTCCTACAATGAGCAGTTCTTC. Its protein is CSVRPGLAGVPSYNEQFF.

For the CDR3, the DNA is TGTGCCAGCAGCTCACTAGCCCGGGCCAACGAGCAGTACTTC. The encoded protein is CASSSLARANEQYF. This chain joins TRBV11-2 and TRBJ2-7; TRBD2 is a possible D gene (6 bases). The CDR3 covers 14 residues. Germline CDR1 reads SGHAT; CDR2 reads FQNNGV. V lost 4 bases to trimming and J lost 5 bases, with 15 bases between them.

The chain carries TRBV6-4 and TRBJ2-2; D is possibly TRBD2 (5 bases). The CDR3 has 15 residues. Trimming removed 6 bases at V and 2 bases at J, with 13 bases between. Germline V gives CDR1 MRHNA, CDR2 SNTAGT. As DNA, the CDR3 is TGTGCCAGCAGCGTTGGACTTCTAAACACCGGGGAGCTGTTTTTT. It encodes CASSVGLLNTGELFF.

The chain uses TRBV30 and TRBJ2-7, with a tentative D call TRBD2 (5 bases). Germline CDR1 GTSNPN, CDR2 SVGIG (reference sequence). Trimming cost V 2 bases and J 3 bases, with 14 bases left between them. There are 14 residues in the CDR3. The CDR3 DNA reads as TGTGCCTGGAGTCCAGAGGGAGTTAGCTACGAGCAGTACTTC. It translates to CAWSPEGVSYEQYF.

The chain joins TRBV7-2 to TRBJ1-6, with D uncertain. CDR3 size: 16 residues. V lost 1 base and J 2 bases, leaving 9 bases between the germline ends. Looked up from germline, CDR1 is SGHTA and CDR2 is FQGNSA. The CDR3 sequence is CASSLGTQAYNSPLHF. As DNA, the CDR3 is TGTGCCAGCAGCTTAGGTACACAAGCCTATAATTCACCCCTCCACTTT.

The chain joins TRBV6-6 to TRBJ2-7; possible D gene TRBD2, 5 bases. V lost 5 bases and J 6 bases, leaving 14 bases between the germline ends. The CDR3 contains 13 residues. Per germline, CDR1 MNHNY and CDR2 SVGAGI (reference sequence). CDR3 DNA sequence: TGTGCCAGCAGTCTACTCGGGAACGTCGAGCAGTACTTC. Translated, it gives CASSLLGNVEQYF.

This clone has a handful of counts. This chain uses TRBV5-5 with TRBJ1-1, with 10 bases fitting TRBD1. In germline, CDR1 is SGHKS, CDR2 YYEKEE (reference sequence). CDR3 size: 15 residues. The J segment lost 5 bases and the V segment lost 5 bases, leaving 9 bases of the junction unmatched. CDR3 sequence reads: CASRKGGQGKTEAFF. CDR3 sequence (DNA): TGTGCCAGCAGAAAGGGGGGACAGGGGAAGACTGAAGCTTTCTTT.

The J gene is TRBJ2-5, the V gene TRBV19; TRBD1 matches at 8 bases. V dropped 5 bases and J dropped 1; count of bases not matched to a gene: 6. Germline lookup yields CDR1 LNHDA and CDR2 SQIVND (reference sequence). This CDR3 has 15 amino acids. The CDR3 region has the DNA TGTGCCAGTAGTGCCACAGGGGGGAGCCAAGAGACCCAGTACTTC. It translates to CASSATGGSQETQYF.

This clone showed up just a few times. The chain is built from TRBV28 and TRBJ1-2; 7 bases are shared with TRBD1. This CDR3 region has 15 residues. J gave up 2 bases and V 4 bases, and 7 bases lay outside the gene matches. CDR1 is MDHEN, CDR2 SYDVKM, per germline. DNA for the CDR3: TGTGCCAGCAGTTCCGGGGACAGAGTGAACTATGGCTACACCTTC. The encoded protein is CASSSGDRVNYGYTF.

This CDR3 reads CASSEGLAGNNEQFF. CDR3 nucleotide sequence: TGTGCCAGCAGTGAAGGACTAGCGGGGAACAATGAGCAGTTCTTC. The rearrangement uses TRBV6-4 and TRBJ2-1; 12 bases are shared with TRBD2. In germline, CDR1 is MRHNA, CDR2 SNTAGT. The CDR3 covers 15 residues. V shed 3 bases and J 5 bases; nucleotides not matched to a gene: 2.